This T cell receptor beta chain was retrieved from a study of blood T cell repertoires in COVID-19. The wider study: Samples representing acute and convalescent COVID-19 were sourced from the United States, Italy and Spain. In each case, the material was cDNA or gDNA derived from T cells, B-cell-depleted T cells, or PBMCs.

Germline-derived CDR1 and CDR2 are MNHEY and SVGAGI. This CDR3 region has 13 residues. Trimming left V 4 bases short and J 5 bases short, with 9 bases between. Original processing methods: Amplifying reference gene primers gave estimates of nucleated cell counts. TCRdb's table, derived via immunoSEQ multiplex PCR, lists solely in-frame clones and lacks some. The DNA was the basis for D and trimming; V, J and clone size are from that table. The repertoire holds 150,000 to 200,000 clones, with 70% to 90% as singletons. This TCR derives from a woman older than 75 with acute or convalescent COVID-19. Sequencing used peripheral blood. This sequence joins TRBV6-5 and TRBJ1-5; a weak D match, TRBD1 (5 bases). The CDR3, as DNA: TGTGCCAGCAGTTGGGGGGGGGATCAGCCCCAGCATTTT. This gives the protein CASSWGGDQPQHF.